The rows below give T cell receptor beta chains drawn from one sample of a study of CD8 T cells in Susac syndrome. TCRdb recomputed calls from the immunoSEQ multiplex PCR reads with MiXCR, one row per CDR3 protein. The sample gives around 130,000 distinct CDR3 sequences, 94% of which show up once; more than 0.095% is in the top ten. The sample comprised CD4+ T cells from PBMCs. Receptor source: a human donor in good health. Both conserved end residues are part of each CDR3. A D gene is named only where the DNA matches it firmly. Clone sizes are given selectively: once, few, many, or a class where the clone is expanded.

clone size	D gene	V gene	J gene	CDR3 length	CDR3 protein	CDR3 DNA
NA	NA	TRBV4-1	TRBJ1-5	16	CASSQYETVIGQPQHF	TGCGCCAGCAGCCAATATGAGACAGTAATAGGTCAGCCCCAGCATTTT
NA	NA	TRBV12-3/TRBV12-4	TRBJ2-1	15	CASRLRSSSYNEQFF	TGTGCCAGCAGGCTAAGGTCGAGCTCCTACAATGAGCAGTTCTTC
once	NA	TRBV3-1	TRBJ2-7	12	CASSQDLREQYF	TGTGCCAGCAGCCAAGATCTTCGGGAGCAGTACTTC
NA	TRBD1	TRBV4-3	TRBJ2-7	15	CASSPTGNRVGEQYF	TGCGCCAGCAGCCCGACAGGGAATAGAGTAGGCGAGCAGTACTTC
NA	NA	TRBV4-2	TRBJ2-2	14	CASSQDRHTGELFF	TGTGCCAGCAGCCAAGACAGACACACCGGGGAGCTGTTTTTT
NA	TRBD2	TRBV6-2/TRBV6-3	TRBJ2-1	15	CASSRTSGSGNEQFF	TGTGCCAGCAGCCGAACTAGCGGGAGTGGAAATGAGCAGTTCTTC
NA	TRBD1	TRBV20-1	TRBJ2-7	13	CSAKTGTLYEQYF	TGCAGTGCTAAGACAGGGACCCTCTACGAGCAGTACTTC
NA	NA	TRBV27	TRBJ1-1	14	CASSPVLKGTEAFF	TGTGCCAGCAGTCCCGTCCTAAAGGGCACTGAAGCTTTCTTT
few	NA	TRBV6-5	TRBJ2-1	11	CASSYHNEQFF	TGTGCCAGCAGTTACCACAATGAGCAGTTCTTC
NA	TRBD2	TRBV12-3/TRBV12-4	TRBJ2-5	14	CASSFSGSRETQYF	TGTGCCAGCAGCTTTAGCGGGAGTCGGGAGACCCAGTACTTC
NA	NA	TRBV27	TRBJ1-2	13	CASSLGLGYGYTF	TGTGCCAGCAGTTTAGGGCTGGGGTATGGCTACACCTTC
NA	TRBD2	TRBV5-1	TRBJ2-3	16	CASRGLAGGPTDTQYF	TGCGCCAGCAGGGGACTAGCGGGAGGGCCAACAGATACGCAGTATTTT
NA	TRBD2	TRBV4-2	TRBJ2-5	19	CASIPIGASGSPEGETQYF	TGTGCCAGCATCCCAATCGGGGCTAGCGGGAGTCCTGAGGGGGAGACCCAGTACTTC
NA	NA	TRBV29-1	TRBJ2-1	14	CSVESPNYYNEQFF	TGCAGCGTTGAATCGCCAAACTACTACAATGAGCAGTTCTTC
few	NA	TRBV3-1	TRBJ2-7	13	CASSPRRDSEQYF	TGTGCCAGCAGCCCCAGGAGGGATAGCGAGCAGTACTTC
NA	NA	TRBV30	TRBJ2-2	13	CAWSAFLPGELFF	TGTGCCTGGAGCGCTTTTCTTCCTGGGGAGCTGTTTTTT
NA	TRBD2	TRBV7-6	TRBJ2-7	12	CASSGSGSEQYF	TGTGCCAGCAGTGGAAGCGGGAGCGAGCAGTACTTC
NA	TRBD2	TRBV5-4	TRBJ2-7	14	CASRDSSGGYEQYF	TGTGCCAGCAGGGACTCTAGCGGAGGATACGAGCAGTACTTC
once	TRBD1	TRBV5-1	TRBJ2-7	15	CASSSTGSNTYEQYF	TGCGCCAGCAGCTCGACAGGGTCCAACACCTACGAGCAGTACTTC
NA	TRBD1	TRBV5-1	TRBJ1-1	15	CASSSVTGANTEAFF	TGCGCCAGCAGCTCAGTGACAGGGGCGAACACTGAAGCTTTCTTT
NA	TRBD2	TRBV30	TRBJ2-1	17	CAWSRGRTSGSQNEQFF	TGTGCCTGGAGTCGAGGGCGGACTAGCGGGAGTCAGAATGAGCAGTTCTTC
NA	TRBD1	TRBV7-8	TRBJ2-1	14	CASKGQGTYNEQFF	TGTGCCAGCAAGGGACAGGGAACCTACAATGAGCAGTTCTTC
NA	NA	TRBV7-2	TRBJ1-6	14	CASSLGPPNSPLHF	TGTGCCAGCAGCTTAGGGCCGCCTAATTCACCCCTCCACTTT